Below, 28 T cell receptor beta chains from the same sample are listed, as sequenced in a study of T cell repertoires in aging, cancer and after chemotherapy. A mixed TRB-A/B primer pool amplified rearranged TRB by multiplex touch-down PCR. TCRdb independently ran MiXCR on the multiplex PCR reads; one entry per CDR3 protein. The data hold 10,000 to 12,000 distinct CDR3 sequences, with 30% to 40% observed a single time. TCR beta rearrangements were amplified from peripheral blood genomic DNA. The sample comprised blood. All receptors derive from a human donor in good health.

This rearrangement joins TRBV11-3 to TRBJ2-1; 8 nucleotides align to TRBD2. With V trimmed by 5 bases and J by 5 bases, 8 bases remained unmatched. The CDR3 consists of 15 residues. Germline V gene data show CDR1 as SGHNT and CDR2 as YENEEA. The DNA for the CDR3 is TGTGCCAGCAGCCTTAGCGGGACTATCGACAATGAGCAGTTCTTC. It specifies CASSLSGTIDNEQFF.

A single count supports this clonotype. The CDR3 spells CSAGFAYGYTF. For the CDR3, the DNA is TGCAGTGCTGGGTTCGCTTATGGCTACACCTTC. The V call is TRBV20-1, the J call TRBJ1-2; no definite D call. With 5 bases removed from V and 5 bases from J, the gap between germline ends came to 9 bases. Germline values: CDR1 DFQATT, CDR2 SNEGSKA (reference sequence). The CDR3 is 11 residues long.

In its sample, this clonotype ranks as medium-sized. This rearrangement joins TRBV11-3 to TRBJ1-1, with unresolved D. This CDR3 is 12 amino acids long. Germline-derived CDR1 and CDR2 are SGHNT and YENEEA. V dropped 6 bases and J dropped 0 bases, with 5 bases sitting between them. CDR3 amino acids: CASRLMNTEAFF. The CDR3 DNA sequence: TGTGCCAGCAGACTGATGAACACTGAAGCTTTCTTT.

The chain joins TRBV20-1 to TRBJ2-1, with D hard to call. The CDR3 is 17 residues long. CDR1 is DFQATT, CDR2 SNEGSKA, per germline (reference sequence). Trimming shortened V by 0 bases and J by 2 bases, and 17 bases separated the two germline ends. The CDR3 here is CSARDWNPRRTYNEQFF. As DNA, the CDR3 is TGCAGTGCTAGAGATTGGAACCCTCGCCGCACCTACAATGAGCAGTTCTTC.

The rearrangement links TRBV6-6 to TRBJ1-1, with D unclear. Per germline, CDR1 MNHNY and CDR2 SVGAGI (reference sequence). Trimming took off 7 bases at V and 1 base at J, with 10 bases between the two ends. The CDR3 runs to 13 residues. The CDR3 DNA reads TGTGCCAGCAATGTATACCAGAACACTGAAGCTTTCTTT. Its protein product is CASNVYQNTEAFF.

The V call is TRBV10-1, the J call TRBJ2-2, with 11 positions matching TRBD2. Trimming at V came to 4 bases and at J to 9 bases, leaving 7 bases not matched to a gene. The CDR3 sequence is 15 residues long. Germline V gives CDR1 WNHNN, CDR2 SYGVQD (reference sequence). CDR3 DNA: TGCGCCAGCAGTGTGGGACTAGCGGATCCCCGGGAGCTGTTTTTT. Encoded protein: CASSVGLADPRELFF.

This clonotype counts as medium-sized. The J gene is TRBJ2-3, the V gene TRBV6-1; D perhaps matches TRBD2 (6 bases). Trimming cost V 4 bases and J 2 bases, with 10 bases left between them. From germline, CDR1 is MNHNS and CDR2 SASEGT. The CDR3 is 14 residues long. CDR3 coding DNA: TGTGCCAGCAGTGTCGGACTACTCACAGATACGCAGTATTTT. It translates to CASSVGLLTDTQYF.

The chain couples TRBV10-3 to TRBJ1-2, with 10 bases matching TRBD1. V lost 6 bases to trimming and J lost 7 bases; unmatched junction nucleotides: 17. The CDR3 totals 17 residues. Germline V gene lookup returns CDR1 ENHRY and CDR2 SYGVKD. CDR3 region: CAISTSTSTGGGGGYTF. The CDR3 region has the DNA TGTGCCATCAGCACCTCCACCTCGACAGGGGGCGGAGGTGGCTACACCTTC.

This clonotype was found a few times. The rearrangement uses TRBV30 and TRBJ2-1; weak D call: TRBD2 (5 bases). Between the trimmed V and J ends, which lost 2 bases and 0 bases, there was a span of 11 bases. Germline CDR1 and CDR2: GTSNPN and SVGIG (reference sequence). The length of the CDR3 is 15 residues. The CDR3 protein is CAWSWSGGSYNEQFF. The CDR3 coding sequence is TGTGCCTGGAGTTGGAGCGGAGGCTCCTACAATGAGCAGTTCTTC.

This chain connects TRBV5-6 to TRBJ1-5, with no clear D. There are 15 residues in the CDR3. The ends were cut back, 5 bases at V and 3 bases at J, with 15 bases in the middle. Germline CDR1 SGHDT, CDR2 YYEEEE. This CDR3 is CASSPGVGINQPQHF. The CDR3 DNA reads as TGTGCCAGCAGTCCCGGCGTAGGTATCAATCAGCCCCAGCATTTT. The complete variable domain, with remaining parts taken from reference TRBV5-6 and TRBJ1-5, reads DAGVTQSPTHLIKTRGQQVTLRCSPKSGHDTVSWYQQALGQGPQFIFQYYEEEERQRGNFPDRFSGHQFPNYSSELNVNALLLGDSALYLCASSPGVGINQPQHFGDGTRLSIL.

This clonotype is medium-sized within its sample. This chain links TRBV19 with TRBJ1-1, with TRBD1 as a possible D gene (5 bases). The V gene's germline CDR1 is LNHDA and CDR2 SQIVND (reference sequence). V was trimmed by 3 bases and J by 5 bases, leaving 7 bases between them. CDR3 size: 12 residues. CDR3 sequence: CASSIAGTEAFF. For the CDR3, the DNA is TGTGCCAGTAGTATCGCAGGGACTGAAGCTTTCTTT.

This chain joins TRBV12-3 or TRBV12-4 and TRBJ1-1; 11 nucleotides agree with TRBD1. After removal of 6 bases from V and 5 bases from J, the junction contained 2 bases not matched to a gene. This CDR3 contains 13 residues. The CDR3 nucleotides are TGTGCCAGCAGACGGGACAGGGGGACTGAAGCTTTCTTT. This gives the protein CASRRDRGTEAFF.

This chain links TRBV6-2 or TRBV6-3 with TRBJ2-1; D unresolved. There are 15 residues in the CDR3. In germline, CDR1 is MNHEY, CDR2 SVGEGT. V gave up 2 bases and J gave up 4 bases, with 12 bases separating them. For the CDR3, the DNA is TGTGCCAGCAGTTACCCGGTGCTTTCTTACAATGAGCAGTTCTTC. It codes for CASSYPVLSYNEQFF.

The chain recombines TRBV18 with TRBJ1-1, with D tentatively TRBD1 (6 bases). Trimming removed 3 bases from V and 7 bases from J, with 12 bases in between. CDR3 length: 13 residues. Germline V gives CDR1 KGHSH, CDR2 LQKENI. CDR3 residues: CASSPRDNGEAFF. For the CDR3, the DNA is TGTGCCAGCTCACCCCGGGACAATGGTGAAGCTTTCTTT.

This clonotype has only a few counts. The chain has TRBV5-5 and TRBJ2-1; no reliable D call. Trimming took 1 base from V and 8 from J, leaving 10 bases between them. CDR1 is SGHKS, CDR2 YYEKEE, per germline (reference sequence). CDR3 length equals 13 residues. This CDR3 is CASSLSSPHEQFF. For the CDR3, the DNA is TGTGCCAGCAGCTTGTCCAGCCCCCATGAGCAGTTCTTC.

The chain has TRBV5-1 and TRBJ2-2; tentatively, D is TRBD2 (6 bases). Germline V gives CDR1 SGHRS, CDR2 YFSETQ. The CDR3 covers 15 residues. Trimming shortened V by 5 bases and J by 1 base, and 12 bases separated the two germline ends. The CDR3 region is CASSWGGENTGELFF. DNA of the CDR3: TGCGCCAGCAGTTGGGGCGGGGAGAACACCGGGGAGCTGTTTTTT.

By proportion, this clonotype is medium-sized (0.01 to 0.1%). J is TRBJ2-7 and V is TRBV29-1; 11 bases are shared with TRBD2. CDR1 is SQVTM and CDR2 is ANQGSEA in the germline V gene. The CDR3 has 14 amino acids. After removal of 3 bases from V and 7 bases from J, the junction contained 8 bases not matched to a gene. CDR3 nucleotides: TGCAGCGTTGATCTAGCGGGGGGTTCGAGGGAGCAGTACTTC. This sequence encodes CSVDLAGGSREQYF.

J is TRBJ1-2 and V is TRBV15; tentative D call: TRBD1 (6 bases). CDR3 length equals 15 residues. Trimming stripped 0 bases from V and 4 bases from J, with 12 bases between. CDR1 is LNHNV, CDR2 YYDKDF, per germline (reference sequence). CDR3 loop: CATSREGGGAYGYTF. The DNA of the CDR3 is TGTGCCACCAGCAGAGAGGGCGGGGGGGCCTATGGCTACACCTTC.

V gene TRBV5-4 combines with J gene TRBJ2-1, with 7 bases lining up with TRBD2. The CDR3 loop spans 16 amino acids. Germline V lookup: CDR1 SGHNT, CDR2 YYREEE (reference sequence). V lost 4 bases to trimming and J lost 3 bases; unmatched junction nucleotides: 10. The CDR3 DNA sequence: TGTGCCAGCAGCCCCGTTCGGACTAGGGACTACAATGAGCAGTTCTTC. This encodes CASSPVRTRDYNEQFF.

The gene calls are TRBV6-1 and TRBJ1-1, with D possibly being TRBD1 (5 bases). In germline, CDR1 is MNHNS, CDR2 SASEGT. The CDR3 length is 15 residues. Trimming removed 5 bases from V and 1 base from J, with 14 bases in between. This CDR3 reads CASSLAGGPNTEAFF. The DNA of the CDR3 is TGTGCCAGCAGTTTGGCCGGGGGACCGAACACTGAAGCTTTCTTT.

This chain joins TRBV15 and TRBJ2-7, with unresolved D. V lost 3 bases and J lost 0, with 12 bases in between. The V gene's germline CDR1 is LNHNV and CDR2 YYDKDF (reference sequence). The CDR3 runs to 15 residues. This CDR3 is CATSSSTMSSYEQYF. CDR3 in DNA: TGTGCCACCAGCAGTTCGACGATGAGCTCCTACGAGCAGTACTTC.

In regard to this clonotype: This clone may be a read error of a much larger clone one base away. The CDR3 DNA reads as TGCAGCGTTGAGGCAGGGGAGATCTATGGCTACACCTTC. This codes for CSVEAGEIYGYTF. V is TRBV29-1 and J is TRBJ1-2; weak D call: TRBD1 (6 bases). This CDR3 contains 13 residues. The germline CDR1 and CDR2 sequences are SQVTM and ANQGSEA. V gave up 3 bases and J gave up 4 bases, with 12 bases separating them.

The J gene is TRBJ2-7, the V gene TRBV6-5, with D maybe TRBD1 (6 bases). V was trimmed by 6 bases and J by 6 bases, leaving 18 bases between them. Germline assignment: CDR1 MNHEY and CDR2 SVGAGI. This CDR3 contains 14 residues. The CDR3 DNA is TGTGCCAGCAGAACCCAGGGGCGCATCTCCGAGCAGTACTTC. Translated, it gives CASRTQGRISEQYF.

The chain's CDR3 is CASSPGTSGNTGELFF. Written as DNA, the CDR3 is TGCGCCAGCAGCCCCGGGACTAGCGGGAACACCGGGGAGCTGTTTTTT. The chain recombines TRBV5-1 with TRBJ2-2; 11 positions match TRBD2. CDR1 and CDR2 (germline): SGHRS, YFSETQ. The trim removed 4 bases at V and 1 base at J, leaving 3 bases unmatched. This CDR3 has 16 residues.

A note on this clonotype: A much larger clone is a single base away; this may be a read error. The chain links TRBV19 to TRBJ2-2; D is unresolved. Per germline, CDR1 LNHDA and CDR2 SQIVND (reference sequence). This CDR3 region has 14 residues. Trimming stripped 6 bases from V and 1 base from J, with 9 bases between. CDR3 in amino acids: CASRGMRNTGELFF. CDR3 bases: TGTGCCAGTAGGGGAATGAGGAACACCGGGGAGCTGTTTTTT.

About this clonotype itself: An end of the junction does not agree with germline; a read error may underlie this. The chain has TRBV6-5 and TRBJ2-7; 9 nucleotides match TRBD2. Germline loops: CDR1 MNHEY, CDR2 SVGAGI. The CDR3 has 17 residues. The CDR3 nucleotides read TGTGCCATCAGTGAGTCGAGAAGCGGGGGGAGCTCCTACGAGCAGTACTTC. Translated: CAISESRSGGSSYEQYF.

This clonotype was observed a handful of times. The chain links TRBV12-3 or TRBV12-4 to TRBJ1-5; D unresolved. The CDR3 sequence is 15 residues long. Trimming pared 3 bases from V and 0 bases from J, leaving 9 bases between. This CDR3 reads CASSLDQDSNQPQHF. The CDR3 DNA follows: TGTGCCAGCAGTTTGGATCAGGATAGCAATCAGCCCCAGCATTTT.

The chain combines TRBV19 with TRBJ2-2; D possibly corresponds to TRBD1 (5 bases). Trimming stripped 3 bases from V and 2 bases from J, with 16 bases between. The CDR3 extends over 17 amino acids. Germline values: CDR1 LNHDA, CDR2 SQIVND (reference sequence). The CDR3: CASSMGRQEINTGELFF. CDR3 coding DNA: TGTGCCAGTAGTATGGGGCGTCAGGAGATAAACACCGGGGAGCTGTTTTTT.